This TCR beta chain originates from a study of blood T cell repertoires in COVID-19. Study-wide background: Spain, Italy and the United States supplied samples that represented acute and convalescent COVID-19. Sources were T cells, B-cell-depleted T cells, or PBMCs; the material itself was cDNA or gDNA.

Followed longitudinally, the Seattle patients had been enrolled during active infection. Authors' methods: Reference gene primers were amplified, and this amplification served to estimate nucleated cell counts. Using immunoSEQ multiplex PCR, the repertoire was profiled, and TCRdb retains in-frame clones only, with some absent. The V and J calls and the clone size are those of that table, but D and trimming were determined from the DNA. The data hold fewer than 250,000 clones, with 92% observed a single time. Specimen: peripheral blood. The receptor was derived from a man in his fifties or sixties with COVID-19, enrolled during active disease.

The CDR3 DNA follows: TGTGCCAGCATCCGTAGCGGGGGTGATTACAATGAGCAGTTCTTC. As protein: CASIRSGGDYNEQFF. The V gene is TRBV7-8, the J gene TRBJ2-1; TRBD2 agrees at 9 bases. Losses at the gene ends were 7 bases for V and 4 bases for J; bases not matched to a gene: 8. This CDR3 comprises 15 residues. Germline V gene sequence: CDR1 SGHVS, CDR2 FQNEAQ.